This is a list of T cell receptor beta chains from one sample in a study of Ad26.COV2.S vaccination and SARS-CoV-2 variants. Clones were read by immunoSEQ multiplex PCR, and TCRdb kept only the in-frame ones, dropping some. The data show hundreds of thousands of clones, with 89% seen just once and nearly 1.5% held by the top ten. The sequencing used peripheral blood, collected in a trial of Ad26.COV2.S vaccine versus placebo. The origin of the receptors is a person between 18 and 65 years old who received the Ad26.COV2.S COVID-19 vaccine or a placebo. CDR3s include the opening cysteine and the closing phenylalanine or tryptophan. A D gene is named only where the DNA matches it firmly. Some rows have no size entry. The others give once, few or many, or a class for an expanded clone.

D gene	V gene	J gene	clone size	CDR3 protein	CDR3 DNA
.	TRBV12-3/TRBV12-4	TRBJ1-2	.	CASSPGWGGYTF	TGTGCCAGCAGTCCAGGGTGGGGCGGCTACACCTTC
.	TRBV18	TRBJ1-3	few	CASSPAGGNTIYF	TGTGCCAGCTCACCGGCAGGAGGAAACACCATATATTTT
.	TRBV25-1	TRBJ2-7	.	CASSEYRAKQYF	TGTGCCAGCAGTGAGTACAGGGCTAAGCAGTACTTC
TRBD1	TRBV2	TRBJ1-1	.	CASRTGGLNTEAFF	TGTGCCAGCCGGACAGGGGGCCTGAACACTGAAGCTTTCTTT
.	TRBV7-9	TRBJ1-1	few	CASTSNIREAFF	TGTGCCAGCACTTCGAATATCCGTGAAGCTTTCTTT
.	TRBV27	TRBJ1-4	once	CASSFRAGDLTNEKLFF	TGTGCCAGCAGTTTCCGGGCAGGGGATCTGACGAATGAAAAACTGTTTTTT
.	TRBV5-5	TRBJ2-3	.	CASSREIGVVDF	TGTGCCAGCAGCCGAGAGATCGGGGTCGTGGATTTT
.	TRBV6-5	TRBJ2-7	.	CASSPSAPYEQYF	TGTGCCAGCAGTCCTAGTGCTCCCTACGAGCAGTACTTC
.	TRBV19	TRBJ2-2	.	CASSRGNPDREAGELFF	TGTGCCAGTAGTAGAGGGAATCCCGACAGGGAGGCCGGGGAGCTGTTTTTT
.	TRBV5-4	TRBJ2-5	.	CASRGVAETQYF	TGTGCCAGCAGGGGGGTAGCAGAGACCCAGTACTTC
TRBD2	TRBV30	TRBJ2-3	.	CAWSPLGGGPTDTQYF	TGTGCCTGGAGCCCACTCGGGGGGGGGCCCACAGATACGCAGTATTTT
.	TRBV5-6	TRBJ2-3	once	CASSLGNPTDTQYF	TGTGCCAGCAGCTTGGGGAACCCCACAGATACGCAGTATTTT
TRBD1	TRBV6-6	TRBJ2-1	.	CASSPPGQGARNEQFF	TGTGCCAGCAGTCCGCCGGGACAGGGGGCCAGGAATGAGCAGTTCTTC
TRBD1	TRBV2	TRBJ2-3	.	CASSGTGGTDTQYF	TGTGCCAGCAGTGGGACAGGGGGCACAGATACGCAGTATTTT
.	TRBV4-1	TRBJ1-5	.	CASSQVLTGLSNQPQHF	TGCGCCAGCAGCCAAGTTCTAACAGGTCTTAGCAATCAGCCCCAGCATTTT
TRBD1	TRBV18	TRBJ2-5	.	CASSPGQGVEETQYF	TGTGCCAGCTCACCGGGACAGGGGGTCGAAGAGACCCAGTACTTC
.	TRBV7-9	TRBJ2-3	.	CASSLGVSQSDFIDTQYF	TGTGCCAGCAGCTTAGGGGTGTCACAGTCCGATTTTATAGATACGCAGTATTTT
.	TRBV5-1	TRBJ1-2	once	CASSHIDSRYGYTF	TGCGCCAGCAGCCACATAGACAGTCGATATGGCTACACCTTC
.	TRBV11-2	TRBJ2-1	.	CASSLAPTGFSEQFF	TGTGCCAGCAGCTTAGCTCCGACTGGTTTCAGTGAGCAGTTCTTC
TRBD2	TRBV6-5	TRBJ2-7	.	CASMGLAGGSYEQYF	TGTGCCAGCATGGGACTAGCGGGAGGATCGTACGAGCAGTACTTC
.	TRBV11-2	TRBJ2-7	.	CASSPLPGTGSYEQYF	TGTGCCAGCAGCCCCCTGCCAGGGACGGGATCCTACGAGCAGTACTTC
TRBD2	TRBV2	TRBJ2-3	.	CARNGGATDTQYF	TGTGCCAGGAACGGGGGGGCCACAGATACGCAGTATTTT
.	TRBV7-6	TRBJ1-2	.	CASSLQGGGYTF	TGTGCCAGCAGCTTACAGGGCGGTGGCTACACCTTC
.	TRBV2	TRBJ1-6	few	CASSDGGNSPLHF	TGTGCCAGCAGTGACGGGGGTAATTCACCCCTCCACTTT
TRBD2	TRBV30	TRBJ2-5	.	CAWSGIPLGTSGTVETQYF	TGTGCCTGGAGTGGAATCCCCCTCGGGACTAGCGGGACCGTAGAGACCCAGTACTTC
TRBD1	TRBV7-9	TRBJ2-7	.	CASSPGQGVEQYF	TGTGCCAGCAGCCCGGGACAGGGCGTAGAGCAGTACTTC
.	TRBV7-9	TRBJ1-3	few	CASSPQEAGNTIYF	TGTGCCAGCAGTCCCCAGGAGGCTGGAAACACCATATATTTT
.	TRBV24-1	TRBJ1-5	.	CATTDGNQPQHF	TGTGCCACCACCGACGGGAATCAGCCCCAGCATTTT
.	TRBV7-8	TRBJ2-3	.	CASSLAKRRSPTDTQYF	TGTGCCAGCAGCTTAGCGAAAAGGCGTTCCCCCACAGATACGCAGTATTTT
.	TRBV19	TRBJ2-6	.	CASRGAGANVLTF	TGTGCCAGTAGGGGTGCTGGGGCCAACGTCCTGACTTTC
.	TRBV7-8	TRBJ2-7	.	CASSLLNGAIEQYF	TGTGCCAGCAGCTTATTGAACGGAGCGATCGAGCAGTACTTC
.	TRBV19	TRBJ1-1	.	CASSMRVNTEAFF	TGTGCCAGTAGTATGAGGGTGAACACTGAAGCTTTCTTT
.	TRBV9	TRBJ2-3	.	CASSLSGTSTDTQYF	TGTGCCAGCAGCTTAAGTGGGACTAGCACAGATACGCAGTATTTT
TRBD2	TRBV2	TRBJ2-5	.	CASSEASGPQETQYF	TGTGCCAGCAGTGAGGCTAGCGGACCTCAAGAGACCCAGTACTTC
TRBD2	TRBV4-3	TRBJ2-1	.	CASSQEGLAGREQFF	TGCGCCAGCAGCCAAGAGGGACTAGCGGGCCGGGAGCAGTTCTTC
.	TRBV30	TRBJ2-1	.	CAWRSGSGGNEQFF	TGTGCCTGGAGATCAGGGAGTGGAGGGAATGAGCAGTTCTTC